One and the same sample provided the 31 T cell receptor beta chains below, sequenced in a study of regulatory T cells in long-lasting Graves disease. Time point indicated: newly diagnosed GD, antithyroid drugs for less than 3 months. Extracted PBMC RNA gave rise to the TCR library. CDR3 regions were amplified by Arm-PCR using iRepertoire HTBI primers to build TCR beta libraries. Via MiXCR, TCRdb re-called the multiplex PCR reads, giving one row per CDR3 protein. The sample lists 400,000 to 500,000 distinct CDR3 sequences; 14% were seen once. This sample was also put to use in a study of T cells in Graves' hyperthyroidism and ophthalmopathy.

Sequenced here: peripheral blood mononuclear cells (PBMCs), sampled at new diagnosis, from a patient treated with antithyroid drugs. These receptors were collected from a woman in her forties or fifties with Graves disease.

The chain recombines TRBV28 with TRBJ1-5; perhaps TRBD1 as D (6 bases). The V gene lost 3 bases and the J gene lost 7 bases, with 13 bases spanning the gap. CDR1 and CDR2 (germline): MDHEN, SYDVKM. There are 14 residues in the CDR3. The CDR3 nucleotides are TGTGCCAGCAGTTTCTCCAGCGGGGGCCAGCCCCAGCATTTT. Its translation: CASSFSSGGQPQHF.

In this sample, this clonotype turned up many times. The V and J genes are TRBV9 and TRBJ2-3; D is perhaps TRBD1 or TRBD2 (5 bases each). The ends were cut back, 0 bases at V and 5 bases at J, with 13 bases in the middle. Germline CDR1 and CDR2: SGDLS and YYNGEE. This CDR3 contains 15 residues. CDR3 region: CASSVAGTGLDTQYF. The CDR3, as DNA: TGTGCCAGCAGCGTAGCGGGGACCGGGTTAGATACGCAGTATTTT. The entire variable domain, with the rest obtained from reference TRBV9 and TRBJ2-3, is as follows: DSGVTQTPKHLITATGQRVTLRCSPRSGDLSVYWYQQSLDQGLQFLIQYYNGEERAKGNILERFSAQQFPDLHSELNLSSLELGDSALYFCASSVAGTGLDTQYFGPGTRLTVL.

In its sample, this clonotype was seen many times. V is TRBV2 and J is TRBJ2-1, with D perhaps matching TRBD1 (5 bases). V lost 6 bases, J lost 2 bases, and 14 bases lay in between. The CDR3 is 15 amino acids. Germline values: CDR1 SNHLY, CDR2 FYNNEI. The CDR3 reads CASRSRDSAYNEQFF. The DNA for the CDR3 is TGTGCCAGCAGGAGCAGGGATTCCGCCTACAATGAGCAGTTCTTC. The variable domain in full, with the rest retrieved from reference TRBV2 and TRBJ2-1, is EPEVTQTPSHQVTQMGQEVILRCVPISNHLYFYWYRQILGQKVEFLVSFYNNEISEKSEIFDDQFSVERPDGSNFTLKIRSTKLEDSAMYFCASRSRDSAYNEQFFGPGTRLTVL.

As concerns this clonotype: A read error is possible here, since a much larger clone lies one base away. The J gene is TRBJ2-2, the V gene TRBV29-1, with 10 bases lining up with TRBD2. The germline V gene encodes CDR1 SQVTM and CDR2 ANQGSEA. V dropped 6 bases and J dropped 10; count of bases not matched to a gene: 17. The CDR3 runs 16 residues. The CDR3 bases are TGCAGCGTGGGAGAAAGCGGGAGGGCCTCGGGCGAGGAGCTGTTTTTT. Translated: CSVGESGRASGEELFF.

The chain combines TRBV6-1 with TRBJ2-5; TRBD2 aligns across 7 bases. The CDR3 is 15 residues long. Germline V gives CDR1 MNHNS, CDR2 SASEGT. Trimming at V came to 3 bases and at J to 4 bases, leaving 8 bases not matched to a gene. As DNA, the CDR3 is TGTGCCAGCAGTGACGTATGGACTAGTGGAGAGACCCAGTACTTC. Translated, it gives CASSDVWTSGETQYF.

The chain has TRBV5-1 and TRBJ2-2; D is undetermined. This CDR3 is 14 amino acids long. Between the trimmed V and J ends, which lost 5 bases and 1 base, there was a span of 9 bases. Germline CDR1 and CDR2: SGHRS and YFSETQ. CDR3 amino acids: CASSGVQNTGELFF. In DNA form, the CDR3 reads TGCGCCAGCAGTGGAGTCCAGAACACCGGGGAGCTGTTTTTT.

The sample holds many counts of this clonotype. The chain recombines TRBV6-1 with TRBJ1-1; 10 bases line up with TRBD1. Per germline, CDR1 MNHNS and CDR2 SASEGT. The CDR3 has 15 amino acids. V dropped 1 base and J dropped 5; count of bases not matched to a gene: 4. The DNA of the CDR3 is TGTGCCAGCAGTGAAGGGGACAGGGGATGGACTGAAGCTTTCTTT. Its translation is CASSEGDRGWTEAFF.

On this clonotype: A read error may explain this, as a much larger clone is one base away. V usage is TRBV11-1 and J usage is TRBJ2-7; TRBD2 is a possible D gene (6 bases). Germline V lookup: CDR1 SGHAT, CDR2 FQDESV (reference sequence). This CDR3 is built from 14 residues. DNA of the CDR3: TGTGCCAGCAGCCGAGACGGGAGCTTCAATGAGCAGTGCTTC. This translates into CASSRDGSFNEQCF. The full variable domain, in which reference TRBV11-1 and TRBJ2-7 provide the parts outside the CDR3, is EAEVAQSPRYKITEKSQAVAFWCDPISGHATLYWYRQILGQGPELLVQFQDESVVDDSQLPKDRFSAERLKGVDSTLKIQPAELGDSAMYLCASSRDGSFNEQCFGPGTRLTVT.

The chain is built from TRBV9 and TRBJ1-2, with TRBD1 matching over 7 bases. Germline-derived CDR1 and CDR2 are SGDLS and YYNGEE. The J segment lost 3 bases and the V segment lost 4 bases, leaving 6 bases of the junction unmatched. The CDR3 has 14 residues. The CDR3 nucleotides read TGTGCCAGCAGCATAGGAGGGACAGACTATGGCTACACCTTC. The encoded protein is CASSIGGTDYGYTF.

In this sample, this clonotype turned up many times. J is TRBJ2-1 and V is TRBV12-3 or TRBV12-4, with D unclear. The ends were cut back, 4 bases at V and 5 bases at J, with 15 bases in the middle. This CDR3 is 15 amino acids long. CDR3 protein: CASSSSDGRDNEQFF. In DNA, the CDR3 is TGTGCCAGCAGTTCCTCCGACGGAAGGGACAATGAGCAGTTCTTC.

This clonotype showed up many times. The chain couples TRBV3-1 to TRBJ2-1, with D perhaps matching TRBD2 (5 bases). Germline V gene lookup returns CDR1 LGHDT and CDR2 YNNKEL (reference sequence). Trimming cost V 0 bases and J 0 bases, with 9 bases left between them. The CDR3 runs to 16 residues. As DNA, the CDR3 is TGTGCCAGCAGCCAAGACCAGCGGTCCTCCTACAATGAGCAGTTCTTC. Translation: CASSQDQRSSYNEQFF.

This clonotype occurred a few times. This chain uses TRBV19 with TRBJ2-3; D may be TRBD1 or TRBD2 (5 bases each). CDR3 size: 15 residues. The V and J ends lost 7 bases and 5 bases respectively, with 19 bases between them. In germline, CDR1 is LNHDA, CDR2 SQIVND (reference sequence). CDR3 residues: CASTAGTQIGDTQYF. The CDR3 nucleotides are TGTGCCAGTACCGCCGGGACGCAAATTGGAGATACGCAGTATTTT.

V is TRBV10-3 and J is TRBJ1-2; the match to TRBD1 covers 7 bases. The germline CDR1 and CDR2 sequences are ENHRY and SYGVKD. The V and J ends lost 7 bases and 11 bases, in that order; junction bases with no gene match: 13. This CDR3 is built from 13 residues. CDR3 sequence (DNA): TGTGCCATCACTCGACGCCGGGACAGCCCTTACACCTTC. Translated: CAITRRRDSPYTF.

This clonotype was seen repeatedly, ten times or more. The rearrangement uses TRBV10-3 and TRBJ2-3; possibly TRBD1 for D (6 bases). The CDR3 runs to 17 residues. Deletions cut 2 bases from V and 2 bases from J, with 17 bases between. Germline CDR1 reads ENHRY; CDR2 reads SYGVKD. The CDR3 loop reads CAISEPTGKASTDTQYF. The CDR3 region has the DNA TGTGCCATCAGTGAGCCAACAGGGAAGGCGTCCACAGATACGCAGTATTTT.

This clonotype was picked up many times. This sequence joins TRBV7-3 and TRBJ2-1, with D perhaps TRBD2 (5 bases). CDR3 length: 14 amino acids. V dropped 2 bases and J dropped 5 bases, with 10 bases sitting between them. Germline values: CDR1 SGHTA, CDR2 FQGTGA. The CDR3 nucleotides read TGTGCCAGCAGCTTAGCCGGACTGAACAATGAGCAGTTCTTC. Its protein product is CASSLAGLNNEQFF.

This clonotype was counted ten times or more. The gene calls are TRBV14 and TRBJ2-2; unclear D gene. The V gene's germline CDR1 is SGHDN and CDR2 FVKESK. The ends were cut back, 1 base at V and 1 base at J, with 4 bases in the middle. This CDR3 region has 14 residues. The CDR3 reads CASSQAWNTGELFF. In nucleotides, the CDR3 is TGTGCCAGCAGCCAAGCCTGGAACACCGGGGAGCTGTTTTTT.

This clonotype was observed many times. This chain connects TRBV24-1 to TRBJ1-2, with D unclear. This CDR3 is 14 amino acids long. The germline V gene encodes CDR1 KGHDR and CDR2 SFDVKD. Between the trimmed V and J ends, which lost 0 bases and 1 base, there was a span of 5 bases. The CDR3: CATSDLNSNYGYTF. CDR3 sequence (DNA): TGTGCCACCAGTGATTTGAACAGTAACTATGGCTACACCTTC.

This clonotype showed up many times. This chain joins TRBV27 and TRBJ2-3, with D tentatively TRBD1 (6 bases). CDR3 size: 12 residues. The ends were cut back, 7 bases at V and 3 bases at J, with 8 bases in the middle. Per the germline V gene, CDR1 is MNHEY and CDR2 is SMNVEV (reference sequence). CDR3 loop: CASKTGTDTQYF. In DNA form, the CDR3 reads TGTGCCAGCAAAACAGGGACAGATACGCAGTATTTT.

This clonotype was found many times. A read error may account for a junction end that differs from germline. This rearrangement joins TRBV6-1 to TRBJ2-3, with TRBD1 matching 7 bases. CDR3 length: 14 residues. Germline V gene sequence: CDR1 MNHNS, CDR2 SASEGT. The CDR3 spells CDDNTGAETDTQYF. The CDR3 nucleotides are TGCGACGACAATACAGGGGCGGAGACAGATACGCAGTATTTT.

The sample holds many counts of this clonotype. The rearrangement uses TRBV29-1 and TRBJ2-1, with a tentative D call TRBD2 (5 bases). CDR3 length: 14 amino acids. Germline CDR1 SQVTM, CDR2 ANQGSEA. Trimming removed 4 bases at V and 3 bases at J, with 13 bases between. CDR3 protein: CSVAPASRYNEQFF. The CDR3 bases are TGCAGCGTTGCCCCCGCTAGCCGCTACAATGAGCAGTTCTTC.

The CDR3 nucleotides are TGTGCCAGCAGACAGGGAGTGGCTAATGAAAAACTGTTTTTT. Amino acids: CASRQGVANEKLFF. The chain recombines TRBV7-2 with TRBJ1-4; TRBD1 is a possible D gene (6 bases). The CDR3 consists of 14 residues. The germline V gene has CDR1 SGHTA and CDR2 FQGNSA. The V and J ends lost 6 bases and 3 bases respectively, with 11 bases between them.

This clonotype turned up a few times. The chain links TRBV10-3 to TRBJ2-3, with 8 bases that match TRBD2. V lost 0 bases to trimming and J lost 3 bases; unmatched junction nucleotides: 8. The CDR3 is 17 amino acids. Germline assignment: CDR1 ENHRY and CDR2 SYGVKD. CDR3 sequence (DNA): TGTGCCATCAGTGAGTCGAGGTCAACGGGAGGGACAGATACGCAGTATTTT. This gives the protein CAISESRSTGGTDTQYF.

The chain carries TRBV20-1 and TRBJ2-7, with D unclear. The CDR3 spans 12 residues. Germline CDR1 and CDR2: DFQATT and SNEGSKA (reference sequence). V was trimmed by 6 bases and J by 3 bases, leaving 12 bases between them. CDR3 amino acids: CSAPQSNYEQYF. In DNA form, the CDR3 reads TGCAGTGCCCCTCAATCGAACTACGAGCAGTACTTC.

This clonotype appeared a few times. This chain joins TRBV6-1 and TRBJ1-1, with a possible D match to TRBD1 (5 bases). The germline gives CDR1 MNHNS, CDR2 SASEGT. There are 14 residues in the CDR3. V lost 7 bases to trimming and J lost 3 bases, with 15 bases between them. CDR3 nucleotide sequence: TGTGCCAGCACCCCGAGGGGATTGTACACTGAAGCTTTCTTT. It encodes CASTPRGLYTEAFF.

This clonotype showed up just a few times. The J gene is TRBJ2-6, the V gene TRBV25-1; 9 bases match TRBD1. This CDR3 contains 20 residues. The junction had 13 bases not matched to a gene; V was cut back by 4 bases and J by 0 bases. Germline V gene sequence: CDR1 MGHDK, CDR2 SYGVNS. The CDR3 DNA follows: TGTGCCAGCAGTGGTCCGGACAGGGGTCTATATAGCTCTGGGGCCAACGTCCTGACTTTC. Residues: CASSGPDRGLYSSGANVLTF. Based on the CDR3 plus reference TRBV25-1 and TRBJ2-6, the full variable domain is EADIYQTPRYLVIGTGKKITLECSQTMGHDKMYWYQQDPGMELHLIHYSYGVNSTEKGDLSSESTVSRIRTEHFPLTLESARPSHTSQYLCASSGPDRGLYSSGANVLTFGAGSRLTVL.

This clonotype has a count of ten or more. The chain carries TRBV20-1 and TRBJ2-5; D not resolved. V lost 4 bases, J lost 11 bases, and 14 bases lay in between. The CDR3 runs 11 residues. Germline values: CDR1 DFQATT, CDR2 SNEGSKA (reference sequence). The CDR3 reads CSAKALGTQYF. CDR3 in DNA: TGCAGTGCTAAAGCGCTGGGTACTCAGTACTTC.

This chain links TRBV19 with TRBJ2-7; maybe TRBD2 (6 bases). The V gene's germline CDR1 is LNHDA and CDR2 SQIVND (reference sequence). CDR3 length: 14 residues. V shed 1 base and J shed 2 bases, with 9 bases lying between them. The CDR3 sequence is CASSIAGATYEQYF. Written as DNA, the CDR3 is TGTGCCAGTAGTATAGCGGGAGCCACCTACGAGCAGTACTTC.

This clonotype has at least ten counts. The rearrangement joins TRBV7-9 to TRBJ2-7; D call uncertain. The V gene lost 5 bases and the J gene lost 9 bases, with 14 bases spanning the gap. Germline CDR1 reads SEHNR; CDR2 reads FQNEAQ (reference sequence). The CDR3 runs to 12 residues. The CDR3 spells CASSSTRLGQYF. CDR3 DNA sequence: TGTGCCAGCAGCAGCACGCGTTTGGGGCAGTACTTC. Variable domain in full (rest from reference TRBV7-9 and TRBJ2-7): DTGVSQNPRHKITKRGQNVTFRCDPISEHNRLYWYRQTLGQGPEFLTYFQNEAQLEKSRLLSDRFSAERPKGSFSTLEIQRTEQGDSAMYLCASSSTRLGQYFGPGTRLTVT.

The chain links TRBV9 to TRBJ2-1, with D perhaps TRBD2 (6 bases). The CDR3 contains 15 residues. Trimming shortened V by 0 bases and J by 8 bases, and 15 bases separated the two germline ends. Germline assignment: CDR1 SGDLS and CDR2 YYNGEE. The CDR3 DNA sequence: TGTGCCAGCAGCGTAGCTACGGGAGCCGGCGATGAGCAGTTCTTC. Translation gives CASSVATGAGDEQFF.

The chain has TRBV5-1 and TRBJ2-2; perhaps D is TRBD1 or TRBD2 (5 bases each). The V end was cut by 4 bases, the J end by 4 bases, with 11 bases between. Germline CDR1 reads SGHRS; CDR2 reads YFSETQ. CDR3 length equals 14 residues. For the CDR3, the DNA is TGCGCCAGCAGCCCCGGGGACCTCACCGGGGAGCTGTTTTTT. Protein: CASSPGDLTGELFF.

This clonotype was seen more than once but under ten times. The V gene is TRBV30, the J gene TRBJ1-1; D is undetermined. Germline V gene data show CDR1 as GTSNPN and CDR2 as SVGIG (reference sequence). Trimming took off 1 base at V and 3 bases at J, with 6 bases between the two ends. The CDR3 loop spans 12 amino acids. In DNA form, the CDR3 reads TGTGCCTGGAGTGAAGGGTACACTGAAGCTTTCTTT. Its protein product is CAWSEGYTEAFF. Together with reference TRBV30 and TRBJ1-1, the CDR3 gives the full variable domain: SQTIHQWPATLVQPVGSPLSLECTVEGTSNPNLYWYRQAAGRGLQLLFYSVGIGQISSEVPQNLSASRPQDRQFILSSKKLLLSDSGFYLCAWSEGYTEAFFGQGTRLTVV.